In this sample, the clone carrying this T cell receptor beta chain turned up once. Antigen specificity is unknown. This sample is part of a study of cytotoxic CD8 clonotypes in ibrutinib-treated CLL. Study as a whole: Among responders, some 25 were partial and 2 complete; after median approximately 6 years, around 15 stayed remitted and some 12 progressed.

With sequencing, the targeted depth ranged from 1 in 200,000 to 1 in 1 million T cells. The assay was immunoSEQ multiplex PCR, and TCRdb's table has in-frame clones only and misses some. The table has tens of thousands of clones, 83% seen once. Study-wide points: There were few public clonotypes, and on treatment they contracted or stayed stable. Clonality showed a rise at ibrutinib response that reversed toward baseline at progression.

Here the sequenced sample was PBMCs, taken after 24 months of ibrutinib treatment. This TCR derives from a human donor with chronic lymphocytic leukemia.

The DNA of the CDR3 is TGTGCCAGTAGTATAATTGGGGGTGGGACTGGTTCCTACAATGAGCAGTTCTTC. This sequence encodes CASSIIGGGTGSYNEQFF. The V gene is TRBV19, the J gene TRBJ2-1; a possible D gene is TRBD2 (6 bases). Per the germline V gene, CDR1 is LNHDA and CDR2 is SQIVND (reference sequence). The CDR3 loop spans 18 amino acids. Trimming cost V 2 bases and J 1 base, with 18 bases left between them. Full variable domain (rest looked up from reference TRBV19 and TRBJ2-1): DGGITQSPKYLFRKEGQNVTLSCEQNLNHDAMYWYRQDPGQGLRLIYYSQIVNDFQKGDIAEGYSVSREKKESFPLTVTSAQKNPTAFYLCASSIIGGGTGSYNEQFFGPGTRLTVL.